A single sample is the source of the 14 T cell receptor beta chains below, sequenced in a study of shared clonotypes between healthy human individuals. Only CD45RO-negative cells positively selected for CCR7 counted as naive CD8 cells, so terminally differentiated effector memory CD45RA+ cells were excluded. Sequencing used immunoSEQ multiplex PCR; TCRdb keeps in-frame clones, though not all of them. This sample has hundreds of thousands of clones; 95% to 96% occur once, and the top ten carry 0.11%. The source material was naive CD8+ T cells sorted from blood. These receptors were obtained from a woman in her twenties or thirties in good health.

This clone was picked up one time. The J gene is TRBJ1-1, the V gene TRBV9; D call uncertain. The CDR3 sequence is 12 residues long. With 6 bases removed from V and 4 bases from J, the gap between germline ends came to 10 bases. CDR1 and CDR2 from the germline V gene are SGDLS and YYNGEE. This CDR3 reads CASIGVGTEAFF. CDR3 sequence (DNA): TGTGCCAGCATCGGGGTCGGCACTGAAGCTTTCTTT.

The V and J genes are TRBV28 and TRBJ2-7; tentatively, D is TRBD1 (6 bases). Looked up from germline, CDR1 is MDHEN and CDR2 is SYDVKM. V was clipped by 6 bases and J by 6 bases, with 27 bases between them. The CDR3 totals 17 residues. Here the CDR3 DNA reads TGTGCCAGCAGCAACGGTACTCGAACAGGGTCGTGGGGCGAGCAGTACTTC. Protein product: CASSNGTRTGSWGEQYF.

The rearrangement uses TRBV6-5 and TRBJ1-4; D possibly corresponds to TRBD1 (6 bases). The germline CDR1 and CDR2 sequences are MNHEY and SVGAGI. V lost 0 bases and J 8 bases, leaving 13 bases between the germline ends. This CDR3 has 15 residues. The CDR3 protein is CASSYSPGAGEKLFF. For the CDR3, the DNA is TGTGCCAGCAGTTACTCACCGGGGGCCGGGGAAAAACTGTTTTTT.

The genes are TRBV2 and TRBJ2-3; 11 bases line up with TRBD2. The CDR3 extends over 16 amino acids. Trimming cost V 7 bases and J 1 base; bases outside gene matches: 7. Germline V gives CDR1 SNHLY, CDR2 FYNNEI. CDR3 region: CASKDLAGGGTDTQYF. The CDR3 region has the DNA TGTGCCAGCAAAGACCTAGCGGGAGGAGGCACAGATACGCAGTATTTT.

J is TRBJ1-1 and V is TRBV13; D is unclear. Germline V gene lookup returns CDR1 PRHDT and CDR2 FYEKMQ (reference sequence). This CDR3 is built from 13 residues. V lost 6 bases, J lost 4 bases, and 12 bases lay in between. CDR3 sequence (DNA): TGTGCCAGCAGGGGCTTAGGATCCACTGAAGCTTTCTTT. This codes for CASRGLGSTEAFF.

This sequence joins TRBV7-9 and TRBJ2-1, with D perhaps matching TRBD1 (5 bases). CDR3 length: 17 amino acids. V lost 4 bases to trimming and J lost 0 bases, with 16 bases between them. The germline V gene has CDR1 SEHNR and CDR2 FQNEAQ (reference sequence). CDR3 loop: CASSSEYLDSSYNEQFF. The CDR3 nucleotides read TGTGCCAGCAGCTCGGAATACCTTGACAGCTCCTACAATGAGCAGTTCTTC. Filled out from reference TRBV7-9 and TRBJ2-1, the complete variable domain reads DTGVSQNPRHKITKRGQNVTFRCDPISEHNRLYWYRQTLGQGPEFLTYFQNEAQLEKSRLLSDRFSAERPKGSFSTLEIQRTEQGDSAMYLCASSSEYLDSSYNEQFFGPGTRLTVL.

The rearrangement links TRBV10-2 to TRBJ2-5; the D is unclear. Germline V gives CDR1 WSHSY, CDR2 SAAADI. The germline V and J ends were trimmed by 8 bases and 4 bases, with 14 bases remaining between them. The CDR3 loop spans 13 amino acids. The CDR3 DNA follows: TGCGCCAGCTCGGTCACCAAAAGAGAGACCCAGTACTTC. Translated, it gives CASSVTKRETQYF.

The chain uses TRBV29-1 and TRBJ2-7, with TRBD2 matching 14 bases. In germline, CDR1 is SQVTM, CDR2 ANQGSEA. Trimming cost V 6 bases and J 4 bases; bases outside gene matches: 8. The CDR3 spans 15 residues. The CDR3 DNA is TGCAGCGTCGCGACCGGGACTAGCGGGAGTTACGAGCAGTACTTC. It translates to CSVATGTSGSYEQYF.

The chain couples TRBV5-4 to TRBJ2-5; D not resolved. The V gene lost 7 bases and the J gene lost 3 bases, with 19 bases spanning the gap. From germline, CDR1 is SGHNT and CDR2 YYREEE (reference sequence). This CDR3 spans 15 amino acids. The DNA for the CDR3 is TGTGCCAGCCGCCCTGGAAGCGTGCGGAAAGAGACCCAGTACTTC. It encodes CASRPGSVRKETQYF.

The chain couples TRBV7-9 to TRBJ2-5; 8 nucleotides line up with TRBD2. Germline loops: CDR1 SEHNR, CDR2 FQNEAQ (reference sequence). V was clipped by 0 bases and J by 2 bases; unmatched bases: 5. The CDR3 runs to 16 residues. Written as DNA, the CDR3 is TGTGCCAGCAGCTTAGCGGCTACTAGCGGACAAGAGACCCAGTACTTC. Amino acids: CASSLAATSGQETQYF.

This clone was found once. J is TRBJ2-1 and V is TRBV28; TRBD2 matches 7 bases. This CDR3 contains 17 residues. V lost 6 bases to trimming and J lost 2 bases; unmatched junction nucleotides: 13. From germline, CDR1 is MDHEN and CDR2 SYDVKM. The CDR3 coding sequence is TGTGCCAGCAGAAGATGGGAAGAGCGGGATACCTACAATGAGCAGTTCTTC. The encoded protein is CASRRWEERDTYNEQFF. The whole variable domain, filled in from reference TRBV28 and TRBJ2-1, reads DVKVTQSSRYLVKRTGEKVFLECVQDMDHENMFWYRQDPGLGLRLIYFSYDVKMKEKGDIPEGYSVSREKKERFSLILESASTNQTSMYLCASRRWEERDTYNEQFFGPGTRLTVL.

This chain links TRBV28 with TRBJ1-2; D call uncertain. The germline gives CDR1 MDHEN, CDR2 SYDVKM. CDR3 length: 12 residues. Trimming pared 8 bases from V and 4 bases from J, leaving 11 bases between. The CDR3 loop is CASLTESYGYTF. CDR3 coding DNA: TGTGCCAGCCTGACCGAGAGCTATGGCTACACCTTC.

This sequence joins TRBV6-1 and TRBJ2-7, with D unclear. CDR3 length: 15 residues. Germline values: CDR1 MNHNS, CDR2 SASEGT. V was trimmed by 1 base and J by 2 bases, leaving 12 bases between them. CDR3 loop: CASSEGHAVTYEQYF. The CDR3 nucleotides read TGTGCCAGCAGTGAAGGCCACGCCGTGACCTACGAGCAGTACTTC.

This sequence joins TRBV29-1 and TRBJ2-2, with a weak D call TRBD1 (6 bases). V was shortened by 6 bases and J by 3 bases, with 11 bases between the two germline ends. Germline CDR1 SQVTM, CDR2 ANQGSEA. The CDR3 sequence is 13 residues long. The CDR3 spells CSVYREHTGELFF. The CDR3 nucleotides are TGCAGCGTATACAGGGAGCACACCGGGGAGCTGTTTTTT.